Here is one T cell receptor beta chain with its context. This clonotype was observed many times. This clone's antigen is unknown. Base qualities are missing; no much larger clone stands one base away. Receptor amplification or capture employed multiplex PCR. The sample was run on an Illumina HiSeq 4000. iRepertoire HTBI primers and Arm-PCR amplification of CDR3 regions were used to construct TCR beta libraries. PCR products were gel purified before sequencing. On the study's bioinformatics: Across samples, 55 to 80 TRBV and over 11 TRBJ segments were identified and used for gene usage analysis of CDR3 amino acid clonotypes. COPE and FqMerger were used to merge the filtered high-quality paired reads into contigs. Contigs were aligned with BLAST to IMGT TRBV, TRBD and TRBJ reference genes, and CDR3 was defined per IMGT. Any clonotype with a frequency above 0.1% was classified as a highly expanded clone. Shannon entropy was used to measure repertoire diversity, and the Gini coefficient was used to measure V-J evenness. A clonotype was considered public if more than one individual shared it. TCRdb handled the public reads itself, with Q25 trimming in fastp and clone calling in MiXCR, and kept productive beta chains. CDR3 protein sequences are deduplicated, and each keeps its most common genes and DNA. It is TCRdb's table, rather than the study itself, that gives the V and J calls and clone size. The sample table contains around 500,000 distinct CDR3 sequences; only one count was recorded for about 11% of them. 7.5% to 9% of the sample is held by the ten biggest clonotypes.

According to the study, the label for this sample's time point signals: newly diagnosed GD, antithyroid drugs for less than 3 months. RNA was extracted from PBMCs in TRIzol for both TCR sequencing and RNA sequencing. The diagnosis of Graves' disease was made according to American Thyroid Association guidelines. The patients came from an endocrinology department in Xi'an, China. From each patient, approximately 9.9 milliliters of peripheral blood was collected into an EDTA anticoagulant tube. Ficoll Paque Plus density gradient separation was used to isolate PBMCs, and no further T cell sorting was done. An Agilent 2100 Bioanalyzer and agarose gel were used to assess RNA quality, and a NanoDrop 2000 was used to measure RNA concentration. The sample is drawn from a study of regulatory T cells in long-lasting Graves disease (dated by TCRdb to the early 2020s). About the investigation overall: Newly diagnosed Graves' disease patients had taken antithyroid drugs for less than 3 months. This study used TCR sequencing and RNA sequencing of peripheral blood to compare persistent Graves' disease patients against newly diagnosed Graves' disease patients. The study took place in China and was registered as a clinical trial. A total of 33 samples were covered by TCR sequencing, comprising around 13 persistent and 20 newly diagnosed Graves' disease patients.

Points the paper makes about the study in general: Preferential use of TRBV28, TRBJ1-2 and TRBJ2-5 was observed in persistent disease, whereas TRBV20-1 and TRBJ2-1 were favored in newly diagnosed disease. More public clonotypes were shared among persistent patients (2,741) than among newly diagnosed patients (roughly 1,000). Because the primary lesion, thyroid tissue, could not be accessed, the study looked at peripheral blood alone. Compared with newly diagnosed patients, patients with persistent Graves' disease had lower TCR Shannon entropy and fewer highly expanded clones, which suggests clonal expansion. The authors acknowledged the small sample size as a limitation that may reduce accuracy. Sequencing and analysis were restricted to the TCR beta chain.

V loses 3 bases of germline sequence and J loses 6 bases, and the interval between the two ends is 15 bases. Reading the germline V gene gives CDR1 SQVTM and CDR2 ANQGSEA. The CDR3 runs 13 residues from the cysteine to the phenylalanine. The read is trimmed to its CDR3 DNA, 39 bases read in frame from base 1. This sample also belongs to another study, concerning T cells in Graves' hyperthyroidism and ophthalmopathy. The second paper further reports: A patient counted as having stable Graves' hyperthyroidism if no progression to ophthalmopathy occurred over 18 months of follow-up. Hyperthyroidism patients were newly diagnosed, with disease duration under 2 months, and aged 18 to 65 years. Patients with uncontrolled infections, other autoimmune diseases, pregnancy or lactation were excluded. Clinical symptoms, serum thyroxine and TRAb, thyroid ultrasound, and orbital computed tomography formed the basis for the diagnoses. The TCR CDR3 was subjected to a first round of RT-PCR using the HTBI primer set and the Qiagen OneStep RT-PCR kit. Most expanded thyroid clonotypes (frequency above 0.001) were also detected in blood, a finding suggesting that blood repertoires may reflect thyroid immune responses. Ophthalmopathy was separated from stable hyperthyroidism by a 13 V-J signature model, with around 88% sensitivity and around 81% specificity obtained in cross-validation and 80%/75% obtained in testing. During validation, the model predicted progression to ophthalmopathy a median of around 7 months ahead of onset, with almost 71% sensitivity and around 72% specificity. To identify TCR V-J signatures that set the groups apart, the researchers used a discovery cohort of about a hundred patients, made up of under 50 with Graves' ophthalmopathy and 57 with stable Graves' hyperthyroidism. An independent validation cohort of some 18 hyperthyroidism patients and approximately 17 patients who later progressed to ophthalmopathy tested prospective prediction of ophthalmopathy. The approximately 90 discovery patients were divided at random into training and test sets in a 7:3 ratio. In about 6 Graves' hyperthyroidism patients, the study also compared T-cell repertoires from thyroid tissue with T-cell repertoires from blood. Once sampling was done, hyperthyroidism patients were given methimazole at a starting dose of 30 mg daily, whereas ophthalmopathy patients were given high-dose intravenous methylprednisolone. Libraries were constructed in a second round of multiplex PCR, after which size selection and purification were carried out. Libraries were sequenced paired-end with 100 bp reads on an Illumina HiSeq2000. SOAPnuke was used to process the raw data, throwing out any read that contained adapters or uncalled bases, had a mean Phred below 15, or lacked an exact constant-primer or identifier match. COPE v1.2.5 was used to merge the high-quality paired reads, and each unique nucleotide sequence was defined as a clonotype. MiTCR v1.1 was used to align clonotypes to the IMGT TRBV, TRBD and TRBJ reference segments. The analysis included only V-J combinations with a frequency above 0.0001, which together covered around 99% of the repertoires. The TCS score was defined as the ratio of F50 (clonal expansion) to E x V (chaos), calculated using BLOSUM62-based TCRdist between CDR3 peptides within each V-J. Welch's t-statistics and random forest reduced 514 V-J features to 10 to 15, which were used in a naive Bayes classifier (R e1071). Sample size was not statistically predetermined, and investigators were not blinded to group allocation. According to the paper, TCR Vbeta CDR3 sequencing was carried out on about 140 peripheral blood samples, which came from 40 to 45 ophthalmopathy, around 74 hyperthyroidism and about 17 progressor patients.

The TCR comes from a woman aged 25 to 39 with Graves disease. Donor details come from another sample of the same person, matched by shared clones. The sequencing here drew on peripheral blood mononuclear cells (PBMCs), taken at new diagnosis, from a patient treated with antithyroid drugs. The rearranged segments are TRBV29-1 and TRBJ2-7, with the D call perhaps TRBD1 or TRBD2, each one matching 6 bases. The bases are TGCAGCGTTGATGTAGGGGGAGGTGGCGAGCAGTACTTC. Its amino acids are CSVDVGGGGEQYF.